The sample holds a few counts of the clone carrying this T cell receptor (beta chain). These data are taken from a study of T cell repertoires in cytomegalovirus infection. Study-wide background: Indications came from public TCR beta signatures; they pointed to CMV infection and to a matching HLA type.

The CDR3 length is 14 residues. Germline CDR1 KGHDR, CDR2 SFDVKD. With 0 bases removed from V and 3 bases from J, the gap between germline ends came to 4 bases. Each CDR3 protein gets one entry after TCRdb re-called the reads with MiXCR. The sample has more than 500,000 distinct CDR3 sequences, approximately 15% seen once. This TCR came from a human donor in good health (CMV status not recorded). Some clones in this sample may be carry-over from other donors' samples. The rearrangement uses TRBV24-1 and TRBJ2-2; D remains ambiguous. Sequencing was carried out using CD8+ T cells from PBMCs. CDR3 sequence (DNA): TGTGCCACCAGTGATTTGGGGGACACCGGGGAGCTGTTTTTT. The encoded protein is CATSDLGDTGELFF.